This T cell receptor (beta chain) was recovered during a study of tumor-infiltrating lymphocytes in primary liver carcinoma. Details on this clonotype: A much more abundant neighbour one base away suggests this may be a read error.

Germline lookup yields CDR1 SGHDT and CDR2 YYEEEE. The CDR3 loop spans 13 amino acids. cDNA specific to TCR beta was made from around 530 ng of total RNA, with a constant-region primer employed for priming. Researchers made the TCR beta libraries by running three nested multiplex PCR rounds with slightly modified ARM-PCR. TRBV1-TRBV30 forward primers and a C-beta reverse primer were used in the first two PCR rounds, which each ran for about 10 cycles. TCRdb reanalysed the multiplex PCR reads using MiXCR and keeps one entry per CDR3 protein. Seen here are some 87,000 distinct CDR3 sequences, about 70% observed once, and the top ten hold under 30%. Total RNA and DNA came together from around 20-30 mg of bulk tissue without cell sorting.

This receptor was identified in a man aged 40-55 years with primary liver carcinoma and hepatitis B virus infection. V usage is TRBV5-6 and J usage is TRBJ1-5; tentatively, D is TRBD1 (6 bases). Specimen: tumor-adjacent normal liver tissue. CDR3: CAGSLGGRQPQHF. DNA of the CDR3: TGTGCCGGCAGCTTGGGGGGCAGGCAGCCCCAGCATTTT.